This TCR beta chain was sequenced during a study of T cell responses to AZD1222 COVID-19 vaccine. Notes on the study in general: Increased Spike-specific TCR breadth and depth were observed after two AZD1222 doses. Possibly, clonal diversity was underestimated; donors were largely white British and included more females.

Regarding this clone: Its antigen is not known.

Assay: immunoSEQ multiplex PCR; the TCRdb copy retains only in-frame clones and omits some. The table includes 140,000 or so clones, over 75% detected once. Between the trimmed V and J ends, which lost 0 bases and 2 bases, there was a span of 5 bases. The CDR3 is 14 amino acids. Germline V gene data show CDR1 as LGHDT and CDR2 as YNNKEL (reference sequence). Material: peripheral blood, obtained on day 0 of AZD1222 vaccination. The source of this sequence is an adult in good health. The chain uses TRBV3-1 (or the pseudogene TRBV3-2) and TRBJ2-1; D remains ambiguous. The CDR3 bases are TGTGCCAGCAGCCAAGAAGAAGCCTACAATGAGCAGTTCTTC. Its translation is CASSQEEAYNEQFF.